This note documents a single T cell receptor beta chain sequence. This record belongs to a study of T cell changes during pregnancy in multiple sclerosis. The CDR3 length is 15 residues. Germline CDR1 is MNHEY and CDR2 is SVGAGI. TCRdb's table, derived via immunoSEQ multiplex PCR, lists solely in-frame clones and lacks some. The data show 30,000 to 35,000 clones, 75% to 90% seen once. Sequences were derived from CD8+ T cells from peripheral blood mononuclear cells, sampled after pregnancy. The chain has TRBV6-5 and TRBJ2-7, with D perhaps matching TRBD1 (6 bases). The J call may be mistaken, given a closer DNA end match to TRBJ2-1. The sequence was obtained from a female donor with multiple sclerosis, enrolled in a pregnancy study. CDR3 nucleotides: TGTGCCAGCAGTCCGACAGGATTAGGGCACAATGAGCAGTTCTTC. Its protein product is CASSPTGLGHNEQFF.